Listed below are T cell receptor beta chains from one sample, sequenced in a study of T cell changes during pregnancy in multiple sclerosis. Measured with immunoSEQ multiplex PCR; TCRdb has only the in-frame clones, and not every one. The sample lists fewer than 60,000 clones, about 90% occurring once. The source material was peripheral blood, sampled in the third trimester of pregnancy. These receptors were taken from a female donor in good health, enrolled as a control in a pregnancy study. Each CDR3 is given with its conserved first and last residue. D genes are given only for firm matches. Only some rows state a clone size, as once, few, many or a class for expanded clones.

j_gene,abundance,v_gene,d_gene,CDR3aa,CDR3nt
TRBJ2-7,.,TRBV9,TRBD2,CASSVGAGGPHEQYF,TGTGCCAGCAGCGTAGGGGCGGGAGGGCCCCACGAGCAGTACTTC
TRBJ1-2,few,TRBV18,.,CASSPRQGYGYTF,TGTGCCAGCTCACCACGGCAGGGCTATGGCTACACCTTC
TRBJ2-7,.,TRBV5-1,TRBD2,CASSPTSGSYEQYF,TGCGCCAGCAGCCCGACTAGCGGATCCTACGAGCAGTACTTC
TRBJ2-1,.,TRBV15,TRBD2,CATRDGLAGNNEQFF,TGTGCCACCAGAGACGGACTAGCGGGGAACAATGAGCAGTTCTTC
TRBJ2-7,.,TRBV11-2,TRBD2,CASSLEWTSGGSSYEQYF,TGTGCCAGCAGCTTAGAGTGGACTAGCGGGGGCTCTTCCTACGAGCAGTACTTC
TRBJ2-1,.,TRBV19,TRBD2,CASSMGAGVNNEQFF,TGTGCCAGTAGTATGGGAGCGGGAGTCAACAATGAGCAGTTCTTC
TRBJ1-2,.,TRBV19,.,CASSPYREENYGYTF,TGTGCCAGTAGTCCGTACAGGGAAGAGAACTATGGCTACACCTTC
TRBJ2-2,.,TRBV7-9,.,CASRLNLAGFGGPSGELFF,TGTGCCAGCAGACTAAATCTTGCGGGTTTTGGGGGCCCATCCGGGGAGCTGTTTTTT
TRBJ1-2,.,TRBV5-1,TRBD1,CASSLTGTADYGYTF,TGCGCCAGCAGTTTGACCGGGACAGCCGACTATGGCTACACCTTC
TRBJ2-5,.,TRBV5-1,TRBD1,CASSLQGAWQETQYF,TGCGCCAGCAGCTTGCAGGGGGCTTGGCAAGAGACCCAGTACTTC
TRBJ2-1,.,TRBV10-3,.,CAISESRTPGGEQFF,TGTGCCATCAGTGAGTCTAGGACACCGGGCGGTGAGCAGTTCTTC
TRBJ1-5,once,TRBV7-7,.,CASSVQGKNQPQHF,TGTGCCAGCAGCGTTCAGGGCAAGAATCAGCCCCAGCATTTT
TRBJ2-3,.,TRBV13,TRBD2,CASSFGLAGGLDTQYF,TGTGCCAGCAGCTTCGGACTAGCGGGGGGATTGGATACGCAGTATTTT
TRBJ2-6,.,TRBV18,TRBD1,CASSPPGQGGTGANVLTF,TGTGCCAGCTCACCACCGGGACAGGGGGGGACTGGGGCCAACGTCCTGACTTTC
TRBJ2-3,.,TRBV28,TRBD1,CASSPGQGATDTQYF,TGTGCCAGCAGTCCCGGACAGGGGGCTACAGATACGCAGTATTTT